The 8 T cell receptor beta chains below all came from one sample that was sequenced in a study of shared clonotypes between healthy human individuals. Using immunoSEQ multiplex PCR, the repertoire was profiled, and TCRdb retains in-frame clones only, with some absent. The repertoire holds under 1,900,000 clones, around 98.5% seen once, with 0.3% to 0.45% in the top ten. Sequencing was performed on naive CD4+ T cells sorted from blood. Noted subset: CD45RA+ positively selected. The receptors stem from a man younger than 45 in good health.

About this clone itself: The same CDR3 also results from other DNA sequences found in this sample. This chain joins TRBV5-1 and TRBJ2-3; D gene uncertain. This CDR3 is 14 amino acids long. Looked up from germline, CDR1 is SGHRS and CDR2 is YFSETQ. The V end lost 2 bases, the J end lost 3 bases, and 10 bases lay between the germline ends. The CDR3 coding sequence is TGCGCCAGCAGCTTCGGTGCGGTAACAGATACGCAGTATTTT. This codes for CASSFGAVTDTQYF.

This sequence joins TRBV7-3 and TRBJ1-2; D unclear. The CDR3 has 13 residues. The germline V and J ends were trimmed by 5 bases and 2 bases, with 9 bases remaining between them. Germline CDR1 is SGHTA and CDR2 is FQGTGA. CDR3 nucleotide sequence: TGTGCCAGCAGCCTTGGTAGGAACTATGGCTACACCTTC. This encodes CASSLGRNYGYTF.

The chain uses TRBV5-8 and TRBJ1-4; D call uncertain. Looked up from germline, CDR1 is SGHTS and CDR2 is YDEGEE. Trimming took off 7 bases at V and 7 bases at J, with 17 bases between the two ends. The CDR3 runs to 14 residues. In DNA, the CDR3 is TGTGCCAGCCTCCCACCGTTCAGGACTGAAAAACTGTTTTTT. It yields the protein CASLPPFRTEKLFF.

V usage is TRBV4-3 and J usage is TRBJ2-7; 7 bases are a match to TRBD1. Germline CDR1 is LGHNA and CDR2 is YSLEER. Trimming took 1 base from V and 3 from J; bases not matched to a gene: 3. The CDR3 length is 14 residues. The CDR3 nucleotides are TGCGCCAGCAGCCAAGGGGACAGCCGCTACGAGCAGTACTTC. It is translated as CASSQGDSRYEQYF.

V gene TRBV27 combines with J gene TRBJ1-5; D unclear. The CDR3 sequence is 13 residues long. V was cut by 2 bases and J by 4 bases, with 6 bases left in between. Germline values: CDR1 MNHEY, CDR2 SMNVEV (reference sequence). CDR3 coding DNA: TGTGCCAGCAGTTTAGGGGATAATCAGCCCCAGCATTTT. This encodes CASSLGDNQPQHF.

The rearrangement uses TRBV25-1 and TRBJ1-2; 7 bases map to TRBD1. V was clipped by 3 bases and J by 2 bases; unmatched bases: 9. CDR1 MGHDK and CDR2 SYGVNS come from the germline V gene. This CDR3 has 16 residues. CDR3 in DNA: TGTGCCAGCAGTGACCACTCAAAACAGGGGAACTATGGCTACACCTTC. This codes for CASSDHSKQGNYGYTF.

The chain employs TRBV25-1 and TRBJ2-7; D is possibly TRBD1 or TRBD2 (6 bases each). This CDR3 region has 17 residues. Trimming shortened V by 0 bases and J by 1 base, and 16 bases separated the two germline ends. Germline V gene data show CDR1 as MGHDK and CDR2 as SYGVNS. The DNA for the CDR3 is TGTGCCAGCAGTGAATATACGTGGGGAGGACAGTCCTACGAGCAGTACTTC. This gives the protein CASSEYTWGGQSYEQYF.

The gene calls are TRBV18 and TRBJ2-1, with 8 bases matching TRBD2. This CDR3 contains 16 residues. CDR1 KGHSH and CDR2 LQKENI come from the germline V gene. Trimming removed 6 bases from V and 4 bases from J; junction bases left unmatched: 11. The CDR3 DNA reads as TGTGCCAGCTCGGAACCCGGGACTAGATTTTACAATGAGCAGTTCTTC. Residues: CASSEPGTRFYNEQFF.